This TCR beta chain stems from a study of blood T cell repertoires in COVID-19. Source study methods: Counts of nucleated cells, estimated from reference gene primer amplification, were obtained. Sequenced by immunoSEQ multiplex PCR; TCRdb stores in-frame clones only, minus some. V, J and clone size are taken as reported in that table, and D and trimming were inferred from the DNA itself. The sample has under 120,000 clones, roughly 80% seen once. In germline, CDR1 is SGHAT, CDR2 FQNNGV. J gave up 1 base and V 4 bases, and 6 bases lay outside the gene matches. This CDR3 has 15 residues. The specimen was peripheral blood. The receptor was derived from a man aged 65-85 years with active or convalescent COVID-19. This chain joins TRBV11-2 and TRBJ1-1; TRBD1 matches at 7 bases. DNA of the CDR3: TGTGCCAGCAGCTCGACCCGACAGGGGAACACTGAAGCTTTCTTT. The encoded protein is CASSSTRQGNTEAFF.